Each of the 23 T cell receptor beta chains below was sequenced from the same sample in a study of Ad26.COV2.S vaccination and SARS-CoV-2 variants. Method: immunoSEQ multiplex PCR; TCRdb's copy keeps in-frame clones and lacks some. The table lists some 500,000 clones, roughly nine tenths of them singletons. Specified treatment: around 19 received Ad26.COV2.S at low or high dose, single or two shots; roughly five received placebo; per-sample allocation not given. All samples were drawn on day 63, counting from the first vaccine or placebo injection. Here the sequenced sample was peripheral blood, taken in a trial of Ad26.COV2.S vaccine versus placebo. The receptors derive from a person aged 18-65 years who received the Ad26.COV2.S COVID-19 vaccine or a placebo.

CDR3 residues: CASSYSASGLEV. The CDR3 bases are TGTGCCAGCAGTTACTCTGCTTCGGGACTGGAGGTC. The genes are TRBV2 and TRBJ2-7; D possibly corresponds to TRBD2 (6 bases). Germline assignment: CDR1 SNHLY and CDR2 FYNNEI. CDR3 length: 12 residues.

The CDR3 reads CASSVGVNEQYF. As DNA, the CDR3 is TGTGCCAGCAGTGTGGGTGTCAACGAGCAGTACTTC. The chain carries TRBV25-1 and TRBJ2-7; D uncertain. Trimming stripped 4 bases from V and 5 bases from J, with 9 bases between. The germline V gene has CDR1 MGHDK and CDR2 SYGVNS. The CDR3 is made up of 12 amino acids.

This sequence joins TRBV5-1 and TRBJ1-4; D not certain. The germline V and J ends were trimmed by 2 bases and 8 bases, with 13 bases remaining between them. The germline V gene encodes CDR1 SGHRS and CDR2 YFSETQ. The CDR3 length is 14 residues. The CDR3 coding sequence is TGCGCCAGCAGCTTAGGTTTGGGAGGAGAAAAACTGTTTTTT. Translating gives CASSLGLGGEKLFF.

Comment on this clone: Different DNA sequences within this sample yield the same CDR3. The rearrangement joins TRBV10-3 to TRBJ1-5; D remains unclear. The V gene's germline CDR1 is ENHRY and CDR2 SYGVKD. Trimming stripped 2 bases from V and 3 bases from J, with 8 bases between. The CDR3 has 14 amino acids. The CDR3 protein is CAISEPGVNQPQHF. The CDR3 nucleotides read TGTGCCATCAGTGAGCCCGGGGTCAATCAGCCCCAGCATTTT.

This chain links TRBV18 with TRBJ2-7; unclear D gene. Deletions cut 2 bases from V and 4 bases from J, with 9 bases between. The length of the CDR3 is 13 residues. Per germline, CDR1 KGHSH and CDR2 LQKENI. CDR3 loop: CASSPNQQYEQYF. As DNA, the CDR3 is TGTGCCAGCTCACCAAATCAGCAATACGAGCAGTACTTC.

The chain employs TRBV3-1 (or the pseudogene TRBV3-2) and TRBJ1-3, with 8 bases aligning to TRBD1. The CDR3 totals 16 residues. The V and J ends lost 4 bases and 2 bases, in that order; junction bases with no gene match: 7. The V gene's germline CDR1 is LGHDT and CDR2 YNNKEL (reference sequence). CDR3: CASSRYPQGAGNTIYF. In DNA, the CDR3 is TGTGCCAGCAGCCGATACCCACAGGGGGCTGGAAACACCATATATTTT.

This clone was seen more than once but under ten times. The chain uses TRBV19 and TRBJ1-2, with 9 bases identical to TRBD1. This CDR3 is built from 15 residues. Germline V CDR1 and CDR2: LNHDA, SQIVND (reference sequence). The ends lost 3 bases at V and 2 bases at J; junction bases unmatched: 4. This CDR3 reads CASSIGTGPNYGYTF. CDR3 nucleotides: TGTGCCAGTAGTATCGGGACAGGGCCCAACTATGGCTACACCTTC. Drawing the rest from reference TRBV19 and TRBJ1-2, the complete variable domain is DGGITQSPKYLFRKEGQNVTLSCEQNLNHDAMYWYRQDPGQGLRLIYYSQIVNDFQKGDIAEGYSVSREKKESFPLTVTSAQKNPTAFYLCASSIGTGPNYGYTFGSGTRLTVV.

The rearrangement joins TRBV27 to TRBJ1-2, with D tentatively TRBD1 (6 bases). Trimming left V 4 bases short and J 8 bases short, with 20 bases between. Germline assignment: CDR1 MNHEY and CDR2 SMNVEV (reference sequence). The CDR3 totals 15 residues. CDR3 protein: CASSSYLRGGGGYTF. The CDR3 bases are TGTGCCAGCAGTTCGTACCTCAGGGGAGGGGGAGGCTACACCTTC.

The chain combines TRBV4-2 with TRBJ2-3; D unclear. This CDR3 spans 15 amino acids. V shed 2 bases and J shed 2 bases, with 11 bases lying between them. CDR1 LGHNA and CDR2 YNFKEQ come from the germline V gene. The CDR3 spells CASSQLTAHTDTQYF. CDR3 nucleotides: TGTGCCAGCAGCCAACTGACTGCCCACACAGATACGCAGTATTTT.

J is TRBJ2-2 and V is TRBV7-9, with 7 bases matching TRBD2. The junction had 13 bases not matched to a gene; V was cut back by 5 bases and J by 4 bases. Germline V gene data show CDR1 as SEHNR and CDR2 as FQNEAQ (reference sequence). CDR3 length equals 17 residues. The DNA of the CDR3 is TGTGCCAGCAGCCGAAGGATCGCGGGAGAGGTCACCGGGGAGCTGTTTTTT. Amino acids: CASSRRIAGEVTGELFF.

This chain's CDR3 is CATSGTGFFGYTF. CDR3 DNA: TGTGCCACCAGCGGGACAGGGTTTTTTGGCTACACCTTC. The V call is TRBV15, the J call TRBJ1-2, with 9 bases identical to TRBD1. The germline CDR1 and CDR2 sequences are LNHNV and YYDKDF (reference sequence). This CDR3 comprises 13 residues. V was pared by 5 bases and J by 7 bases, with 5 bases of the junction left unmatched.

This clone appeared a few times. This specimen includes other DNA sequences encoding the same CDR3. CDR3 protein: CSASRDSNSPLHF. CDR3 nucleotides: TGCAGTGCTAGTCGGGACAGCAATTCACCCCTCCACTTT. The chain couples TRBV20-1 to TRBJ1-6, with TRBD1 matching 7 bases. V dropped 3 bases and J dropped 7; count of bases not matched to a gene: 3. The CDR3 is 13 amino acids. CDR1 and CDR2 from the germline V gene are DFQATT and SNEGSKA (reference sequence).

The chain employs TRBV11-2 and TRBJ2-7; possibly TRBD1 for D (5 bases). The CDR3 sequence is 13 residues long. CDR1 SGHAT and CDR2 FQNNGV come from the germline V gene. The V end lost 4 bases, the J end lost 2 bases, and 9 bases lay between the germline ends. The chain's CDR3 is CASSSQAAYEQYF. The DNA of the CDR3 is TGTGCCAGCAGCTCACAGGCGGCCTACGAGCAGTACTTC. Variable domain in full (rest from reference TRBV11-2 and TRBJ2-7): EAGVAQSPRYKIIEKRQSVAFWCNPISGHATLYWYQQILGQGPKLLIQFQNNGVVDDSQLPKDRFSAERLKGVDSTLKIQPAKLEDSAVYLCASSSQAAYEQYFGPGTRLTVT.

This clone was seen a handful of times. The rearrangement joins TRBV30 to TRBJ2-7, with TRBD1 matching over 7 bases. Trimming cost V 3 bases and J 1 base; bases outside gene matches: 3. The CDR3 totals 13 residues. Germline values: CDR1 GTSNPN, CDR2 SVGIG (reference sequence). CDR3 loop: CAWSGTESYEQYV. The CDR3 coding sequence is TGTGCCTGGAGCGGGACAGAATCCTACGAGCAGTACGTC.

On this clone: Other DNA sequences in the same sample also yield this CDR3. This rearrangement joins TRBV27 to TRBJ1-3; D is unclear. This CDR3 region has 14 residues. CDR1 is MNHEY, CDR2 SMNVEV, per germline (reference sequence). Trimming took off 5 bases at V and 1 base at J, with 9 bases between the two ends. The CDR3 is CASSSSGSGNTIYF. CDR3 in DNA: TGTGCCAGCAGTAGCAGCGGATCTGGAAACACCATATATTTT.

The chain is built from TRBV28 and TRBJ1-1; D not resolved. V was clipped by 3 bases and J by 7 bases, with 9 bases between them. CDR1 is MDHEN and CDR2 is SYDVKM in the germline V gene. This CDR3 has 12 residues. The CDR3 DNA is TGTGCCAGCAGTTTGGAAGGCGTTGAAGCTTTCTTT. Amino acid sequence: CASSLEGVEAFF.

This clone was detected once. The chain combines TRBV15 with TRBJ2-7; D might be TRBD1 or TRBD2, each matching 5 bases. The CDR3 covers 18 residues. Trimming removed 1 base from V and 0 bases from J, with 19 bases in between. The germline V gene encodes CDR1 LNHNV and CDR2 YYDKDF (reference sequence). The CDR3 region is CATSRGVRLGPSSYEQYF. CDR3 in DNA: TGTGCCACCAGCAGAGGGGTACGACTGGGACCAAGCTCCTACGAGCAGTACTTC. Full variable domain (missing parts from reference TRBV15 and TRBJ2-7): DAMVIQNPRYQVTQFGKPVTLSCSQTLNHNVMYWYQQKSSQAPKLLFHYYDKDFNNEADTPDNFQSRRPNTSFCFLDIRSPGLGDTAMYLCATSRGVRLGPSSYEQYFGPGTRLTVT.

This rearrangement joins TRBV6-2 or TRBV6-3 to TRBJ1-1; D unresolved. CDR3 length: 11 amino acids. Germline CDR1 and CDR2: MNHEY and SVGEGT. V lost 6 bases, J lost 10 bases, and 12 bases lay in between. For the CDR3, the DNA is TGTGCCAGCAGCAATCAGATTATAGCTTTCTTT. This encodes CASSNQIIAFF.

The rearrangement joins TRBV30 to TRBJ2-3; D might be TRBD1 (6 bases). The CDR3 has 15 residues. V lost 1 base and J lost 0, with 11 bases in between. Germline values: CDR1 GTSNPN, CDR2 SVGIG (reference sequence). The CDR3 region is CAWSAPRGSTDTQYF. CDR3 DNA sequence: TGTGCCTGGAGTGCCCCGAGGGGGAGCACAGATACGCAGTATTTT.

The chain combines TRBV11-2 with TRBJ2-5, with D uncertain. There are 14 residues in the CDR3. The V gene's germline CDR1 is SGHAT and CDR2 FQNNGV. The ends were cut back, 4 bases at V and 2 bases at J, with 11 bases in the middle. Here the CDR3 DNA reads TGTGCCAGCAGCTCAGGTCCAGGACAAGAGACCCAGTACTTC. Residues: CASSSGPGQETQYF. The complete variable domain, with remaining parts taken from reference TRBV11-2 and TRBJ2-5, reads EAGVAQSPRYKIIEKRQSVAFWCNPISGHATLYWYQQILGQGPKLLIQFQNNGVVDDSQLPKDRFSAERLKGVDSTLKIQPAKLEDSAVYLCASSSGPGQETQYFGPGTRLLVL.

V is TRBV19 and J is TRBJ2-1; D assignment may be TRBD1 or TRBD2 (5 bases each). V shed 1 base and J shed 0 bases, with 19 bases lying between them. CDR3 length: 19 residues. Germline CDR1 reads LNHDA; CDR2 reads SQIVND (reference sequence). In nucleotides, the CDR3 is TGTGCCAGTAGTATAGCCCAAATGGGGGTCCCGAGCTCCTACAATGAGCAGTTCTTC. Protein: CASSIAQMGVPSSYNEQFF. The full variable domain, with the rest looked up from reference TRBV19 and TRBJ2-1, is DGGITQSPKYLFRKEGQNVTLSCEQNLNHDAMYWYRQDPGQGLRLIYYSQIVNDFQKGDIAEGYSVSREKKESFPLTVTSAQKNPTAFYLCASSIAQMGVPSSYNEQFFGPGTRLTVL.

V gene TRBV9 combines with J gene TRBJ1-2; D is ambiguous. The CDR3 runs to 15 residues. Trimming cost V 0 bases and J 7 bases, with 16 bases left between them. CDR1 is SGDLS and CDR2 is YYNGEE in the germline V gene. In DNA, the CDR3 is TGTGCCAGCAGCGTAGAGGTTTCGGGTGTAGGTGGCTACACCTTC. It codes for CASSVEVSGVGGYTF.

In its sample, this clone was seen a few times. The chain carries TRBV11-2 and TRBJ2-2; D might be TRBD1 or TRBD2, each matching 6 bases. This CDR3 is built from 14 residues. Trimming took 3 bases from V and 6 from J, leaving 11 bases between them. The germline CDR1 and CDR2 sequences are SGHAT and FQNNGV. The chain's CDR3 is CASSFGGLPGELFF. As DNA, the CDR3 is TGTGCCAGCAGCTTTGGGGGGCTCCCCGGGGAGCTGTTTTTT. Complete variable domain (other parts from reference TRBV11-2 and TRBJ2-2): EAGVAQSPRYKIIEKRQSVAFWCNPISGHATLYWYQQILGQGPKLLIQFQNNGVVDDSQLPKDRFSAERLKGVDSTLKIQPAKLEDSAVYLCASSFGGLPGELFFGEGSRLTVL.